Shown below are 3 T cell receptor beta chains from a single sample sequenced in a study of spatial heterogeneity in lung cancer. TCRdb redid the calling of the 5' RACE reads with MiXCR, one entry per CDR3 protein. The table records approximately 82,000 distinct CDR3 sequences, roughly 12% of them present only once. Stated time point: sample taken at primary tumor resection. Sequencing of whole RNA from tumor, nontumor lung or frozen PBMC involved no sorting. The sequencing here drew on PBMCs, taken at surgery. The receptors were sampled from a male donor with early-stage non-small cell lung cancer.

This clonotype turned up a few times. This sequence joins TRBV7-2 and TRBJ1-4; possible D gene TRBD1, 5 bases. The germline V and J ends were trimmed by 5 bases and 8 bases, with 18 bases remaining between them. The CDR3 extends over 15 amino acids. Germline V gene sequence: CDR1 SGHTA, CDR2 FQGNSA. The CDR3 nucleotides read TGTGCCAGCAGCCCAACCCGAGGACAATGGGAAAAACTGTTTTTT. Encoded protein: CASSPTRGQWEKLFF.

This clonotype was picked up a small number of times. The chain links TRBV7-2 to TRBJ1-5, with TRBD1 as a possible D gene (5 bases). From germline, CDR1 is SGHTA and CDR2 FQGNSA. The CDR3 is 15 residues long. The ends were cut back, 5 bases at V and 9 bases at J, with 20 bases in the middle. The CDR3 nucleotides are TGTGCCAGCAGCCCCCGCGGGACCTCAGCTGGGCCCCAGCATTTT. This codes for CASSPRGTSAGPQHF.

This clonotype was found a few times. The CDR3 DNA is TGTGCCAGTGGAGGGGGACTAGATAACACCGGGGAGCTGTTTTTT. This codes for CASGGGLDNTGELFF. The rearrangement links TRBV19 to TRBJ2-2, with 8 bases that match TRBD2. After removal of 8 bases from V and 2 bases from J, the junction contained 7 bases not matched to a gene. CDR1 is LNHDA, CDR2 SQIVND, per germline (reference sequence). CDR3 length: 15 amino acids.